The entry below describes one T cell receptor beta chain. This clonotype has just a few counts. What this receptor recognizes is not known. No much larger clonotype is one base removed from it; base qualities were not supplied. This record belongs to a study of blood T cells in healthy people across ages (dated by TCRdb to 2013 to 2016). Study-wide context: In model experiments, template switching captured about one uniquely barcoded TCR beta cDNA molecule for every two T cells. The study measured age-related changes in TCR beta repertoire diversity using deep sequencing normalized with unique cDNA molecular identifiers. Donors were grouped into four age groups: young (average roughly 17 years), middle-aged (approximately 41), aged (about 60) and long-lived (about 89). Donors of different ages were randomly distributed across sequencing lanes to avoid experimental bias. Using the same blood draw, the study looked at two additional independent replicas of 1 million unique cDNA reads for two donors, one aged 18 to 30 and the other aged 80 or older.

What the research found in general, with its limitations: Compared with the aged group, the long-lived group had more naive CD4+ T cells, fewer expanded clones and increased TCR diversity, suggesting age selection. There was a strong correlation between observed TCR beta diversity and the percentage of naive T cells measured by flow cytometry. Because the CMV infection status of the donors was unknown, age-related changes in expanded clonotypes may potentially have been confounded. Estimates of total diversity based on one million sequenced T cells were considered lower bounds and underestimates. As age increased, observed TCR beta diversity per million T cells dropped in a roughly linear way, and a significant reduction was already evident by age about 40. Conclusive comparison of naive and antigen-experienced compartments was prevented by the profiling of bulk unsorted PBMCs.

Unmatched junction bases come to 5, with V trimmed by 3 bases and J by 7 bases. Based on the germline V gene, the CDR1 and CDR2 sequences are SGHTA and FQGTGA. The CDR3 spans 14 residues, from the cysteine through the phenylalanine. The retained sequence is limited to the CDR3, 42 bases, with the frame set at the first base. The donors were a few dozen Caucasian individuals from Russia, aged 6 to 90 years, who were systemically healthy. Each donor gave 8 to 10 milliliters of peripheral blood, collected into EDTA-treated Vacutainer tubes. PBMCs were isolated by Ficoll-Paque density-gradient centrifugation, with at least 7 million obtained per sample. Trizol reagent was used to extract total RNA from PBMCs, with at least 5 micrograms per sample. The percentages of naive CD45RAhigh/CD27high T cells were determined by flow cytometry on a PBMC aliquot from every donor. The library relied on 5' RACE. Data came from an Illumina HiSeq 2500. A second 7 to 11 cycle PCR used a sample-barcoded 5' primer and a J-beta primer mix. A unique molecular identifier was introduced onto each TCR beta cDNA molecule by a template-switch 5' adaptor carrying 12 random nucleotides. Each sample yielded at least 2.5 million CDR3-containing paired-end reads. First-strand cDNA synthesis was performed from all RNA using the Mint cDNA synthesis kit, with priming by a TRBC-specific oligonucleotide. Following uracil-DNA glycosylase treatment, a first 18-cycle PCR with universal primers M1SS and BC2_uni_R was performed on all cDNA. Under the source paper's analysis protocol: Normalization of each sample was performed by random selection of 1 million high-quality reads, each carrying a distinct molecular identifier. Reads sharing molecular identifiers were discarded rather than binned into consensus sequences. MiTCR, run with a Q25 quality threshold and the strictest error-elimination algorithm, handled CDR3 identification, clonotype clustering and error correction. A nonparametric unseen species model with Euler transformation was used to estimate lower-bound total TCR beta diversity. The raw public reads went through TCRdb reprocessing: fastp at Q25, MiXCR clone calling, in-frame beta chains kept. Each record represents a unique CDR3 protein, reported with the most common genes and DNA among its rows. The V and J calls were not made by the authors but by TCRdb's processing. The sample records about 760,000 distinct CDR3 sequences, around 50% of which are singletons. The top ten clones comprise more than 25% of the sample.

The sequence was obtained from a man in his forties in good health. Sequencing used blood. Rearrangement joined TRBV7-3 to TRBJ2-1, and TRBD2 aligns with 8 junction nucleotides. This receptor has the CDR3 CASSLRGEQNEQFF. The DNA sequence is TGTGCCAGCAGCTTGCGGGGGGAGCAGAATGAGCAGTTCTTC.